This record covers a single TCR beta chain. Trimming cost V 3 bases and J 5 bases; bases outside gene matches: 4. This CDR3 has 15 amino acids. CDR1 and CDR2 (germline): SGHRS, YFSETQ. This entry is derived from a study of hypomethylating agent response in myelodysplastic syndrome. The wider study: Of patients, about 75% of the 11 got azacitidine and 3 of 11 decitabine.

Source study methods: Around 1.7% of roughly 160,000 clonotypes matched previously reported viral-epitope-specific VDJdb entries. Some clones are missing from TCRdb's copy, which holds only in-frame ones; the method was immunoSEQ multiplex PCR. For V, J and clone size, that table is used; D and trimming come from the DNA. Of 5,000 to 7,000 clones detected, 75% to 90% appear once; the ten largest clones hold approximately 10%. The specimen comprised bone marrow, sampled before or after starting hypomethylating agent treatment for myelodysplastic syndrome (not recorded which). This clonotype originated in a human donor with myelodysplastic syndrome. This sequence joins TRBV5-1 and TRBJ2-1, with TRBD2 identical over 11 bases. Here the CDR3 reads CASSYLAGGNNEQFF. The CDR3 DNA reads TGCGCCAGCAGCTACCTAGCGGGGGGTAACAATGAGCAGTTCTTC. The whole variable domain, remainder taken from reference TRBV5-1 and TRBJ2-1, is KAGVTQTPRYLIKTRGQQVTLSCSPISGHRSVSWYQQTPGQGLQFLFEYFSETQRNKGNFPGRFSGRQFSNSRSEMNVSTLELGDSALYLCASSYLAGGNNEQFFGPGTRLTVL.